The next 2 T cell receptor beta chains were all read from a single sample in a study of OX40 agonist ivuxolimab in advanced cancers. Only in-frame clones appear in the TCRdb table, and some are missing; sequencing was by immunoSEQ multiplex PCR. This table has around 33,000 clones, about four fifths appearing once. Material: CD4+ or CD8+ T cells sorted from blood, obtained in a trial of the OX40 agonist ivuxolimab. The receptors shown here come from an adult with an advanced solid tumor such as melanoma, head and neck, liver or kidney cancer.

The genes are TRBV2 and TRBJ2-1, with D unclear. The germline gives CDR1 SNHLY, CDR2 FYNNEI. This CDR3 comprises 13 residues. V lost 3 bases to trimming and J lost 3 bases, with 6 bases between them. The CDR3 bases are TGTGCCAGCAGTGAGAGCCTCTACAATGAGCAGTTCTTC. This translates into CASSESLYNEQFF.

CDR3 DNA sequence: TGCGCCAGCAGCCAACGGGGTCAGGGTTGGGGAGGCTACACCTTC. Its protein is CASSQRGQGWGGYTF. V gene TRBV4-3 combines with J gene TRBJ1-2; TRBD1 is a possible D gene (5 bases). The germline V gene encodes CDR1 LGHNA and CDR2 YSLEER. This CDR3 region has 15 residues. The V gene lost 2 bases and the J gene lost 8 bases, with 18 bases spanning the gap.